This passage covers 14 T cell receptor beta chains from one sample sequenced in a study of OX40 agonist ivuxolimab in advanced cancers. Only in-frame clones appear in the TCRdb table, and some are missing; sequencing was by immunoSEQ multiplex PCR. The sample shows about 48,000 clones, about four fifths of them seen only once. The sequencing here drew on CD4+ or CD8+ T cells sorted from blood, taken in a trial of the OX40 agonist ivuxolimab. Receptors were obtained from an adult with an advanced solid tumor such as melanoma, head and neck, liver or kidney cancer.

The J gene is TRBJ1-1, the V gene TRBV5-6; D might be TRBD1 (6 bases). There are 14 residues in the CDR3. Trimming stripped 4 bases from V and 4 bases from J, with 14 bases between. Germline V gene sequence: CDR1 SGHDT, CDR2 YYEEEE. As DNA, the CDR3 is TGTGCCAGCAGCCTCTTCTACAGGGCCACTGAAGCTTTCTTT. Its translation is CASSLFYRATEAFF. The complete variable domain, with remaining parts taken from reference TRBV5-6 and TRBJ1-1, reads DAGVTQSPTHLIKTRGQQVTLRCSPKSGHDTVSWYQQALGQGPQFIFQYYEEEERQRGNFPDRFSGHQFPNYSSELNVNALLLGDSALYLCASSLFYRATEAFFGQGTRLTVV.

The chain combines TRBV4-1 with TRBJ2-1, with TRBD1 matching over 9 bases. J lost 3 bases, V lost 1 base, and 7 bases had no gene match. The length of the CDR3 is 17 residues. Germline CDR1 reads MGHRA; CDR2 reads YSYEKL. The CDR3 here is CASSQGGQGSYYNEQFF. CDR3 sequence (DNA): TGCGCCAGCAGCCAAGGGGGACAGGGCTCCTACTACAATGAGCAGTTCTTC.

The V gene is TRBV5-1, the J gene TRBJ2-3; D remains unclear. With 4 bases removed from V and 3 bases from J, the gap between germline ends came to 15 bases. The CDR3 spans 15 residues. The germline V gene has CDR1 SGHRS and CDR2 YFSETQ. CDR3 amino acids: CASSIPERLTDTQYF. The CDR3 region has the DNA TGCGCCAGCAGCATCCCGGAGAGACTGACAGATACGCAGTATTTT.

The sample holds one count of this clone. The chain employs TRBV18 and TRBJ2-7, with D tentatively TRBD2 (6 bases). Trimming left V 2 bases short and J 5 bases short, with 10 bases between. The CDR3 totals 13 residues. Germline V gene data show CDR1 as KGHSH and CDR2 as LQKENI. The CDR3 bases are TGTGCCAGCTCACCAGCGAGGAGGGACGAGCAGTACTTC. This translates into CASSPARRDEQYF.

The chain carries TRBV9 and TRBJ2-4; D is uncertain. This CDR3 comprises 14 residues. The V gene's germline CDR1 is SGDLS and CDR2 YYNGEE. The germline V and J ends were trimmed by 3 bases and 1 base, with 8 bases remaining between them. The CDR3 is CASSEGKAKNIQYF. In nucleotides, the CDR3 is TGTGCCAGCAGCGAGGGTAAGGCCAAAAACATTCAGTACTTC. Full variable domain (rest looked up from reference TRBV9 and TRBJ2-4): DSGVTQTPKHLITATGQRVTLRCSPRSGDLSVYWYQQSLDQGLQFLIQYYNGEERAKGNILERFSAQQFPDLHSELNLSSLELGDSALYFCASSEGKAKNIQYFGAGTRLSVL.

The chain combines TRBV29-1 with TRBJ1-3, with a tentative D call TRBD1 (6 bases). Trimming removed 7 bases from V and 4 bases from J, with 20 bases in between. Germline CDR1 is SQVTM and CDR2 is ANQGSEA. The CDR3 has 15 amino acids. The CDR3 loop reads CSGRSGGAGGNTIYF. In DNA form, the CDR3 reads TGCAGCGGGCGTTCGGGGGGCGCTGGGGGAAACACCATATATTTT. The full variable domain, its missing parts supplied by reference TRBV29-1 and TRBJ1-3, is SAVISQKPSRDICQRGTSLTIQCQVDSQVTMMFWYRQQPGQSLTLIATANQGSEATYESGFVIDKFPISRPNLTFSTLTVSNMSPEDSSIYLCSGRSGGAGGNTIYFGEGSWLTVV.

The CDR3 region has the DNA TGTGCCAGCAGCCCTCCTAGCGGGGGGTACAGGGAGCAGTTCTTC. Its translation is CASSPPSGGYREQFF. V gene TRBV11-1 combines with J gene TRBJ2-1; TRBD2 agrees at 11 bases. Germline V gene lookup returns CDR1 SGHAT and CDR2 FQDESV (reference sequence). V lost 5 bases, J lost 10 bases, and 10 bases stayed unmatched. This CDR3 contains 15 residues.

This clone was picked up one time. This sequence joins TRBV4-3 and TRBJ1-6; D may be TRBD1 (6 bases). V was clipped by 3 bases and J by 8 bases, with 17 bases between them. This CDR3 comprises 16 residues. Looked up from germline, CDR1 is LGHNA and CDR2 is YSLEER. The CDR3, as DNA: TGCGCCAGCAGCCAGTCTCGCCGACAGGAGGATTCACCCCTCCACTTT. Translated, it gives CASSQSRRQEDSPLHF.

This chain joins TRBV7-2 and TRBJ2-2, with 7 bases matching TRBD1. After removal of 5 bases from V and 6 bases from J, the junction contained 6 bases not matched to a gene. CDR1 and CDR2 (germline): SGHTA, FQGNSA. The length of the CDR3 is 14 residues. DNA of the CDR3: TGTGCCAGCAGCCCAACTACAGGGGCCGGGGAGCTGTTTTTT. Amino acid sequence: CASSPTTGAGELFF.

The CDR3 DNA sequence: TGCGCCAGCAGCCAAGTGCCGGGACAGGGAAATTCACCCCTCCACTTT. Translating gives CASSQVPGQGNSPLHF. The chain links TRBV4-3 to TRBJ1-6; 9 bases fit TRBD1. Trimming cost V 1 base and J 7 bases; bases outside gene matches: 5. The germline CDR1 and CDR2 sequences are LGHNA and YSLEER. CDR3 length: 16 amino acids.

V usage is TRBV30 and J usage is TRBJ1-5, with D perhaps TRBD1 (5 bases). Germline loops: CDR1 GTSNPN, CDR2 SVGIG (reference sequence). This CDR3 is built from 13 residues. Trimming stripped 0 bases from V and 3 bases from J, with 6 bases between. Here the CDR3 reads CAWSVRDNQPQHF. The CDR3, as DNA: TGTGCCTGGAGTGTCAGGGACAATCAGCCCCAGCATTTT.

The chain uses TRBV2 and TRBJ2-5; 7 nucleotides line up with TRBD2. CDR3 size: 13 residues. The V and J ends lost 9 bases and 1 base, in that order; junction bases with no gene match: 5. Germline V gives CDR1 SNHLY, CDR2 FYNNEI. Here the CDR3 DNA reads TGTGCCAGTTCCCGGGAGGTCCAAGAGACCCAGTACTTC. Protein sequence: CASSREVQETQYF.

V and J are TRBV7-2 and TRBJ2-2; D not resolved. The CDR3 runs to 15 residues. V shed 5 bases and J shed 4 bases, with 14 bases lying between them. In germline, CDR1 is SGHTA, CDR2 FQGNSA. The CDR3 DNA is TGTGCCAGCAGCCCATTCGACCTTCCCACCGGGGAGCTGTTTTTT. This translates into CASSPFDLPTGELFF. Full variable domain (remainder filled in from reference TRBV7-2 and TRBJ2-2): GAGVSQSPSNKVTEKGKDVELRCDPISGHTALYWYRQSLGQGLEFLIYFQGNSAPDKSGLPSDRFSAERTGGSVSTLTIQRTQQEDSAVYLCASSPFDLPTGELFFGEGSRLTVL.

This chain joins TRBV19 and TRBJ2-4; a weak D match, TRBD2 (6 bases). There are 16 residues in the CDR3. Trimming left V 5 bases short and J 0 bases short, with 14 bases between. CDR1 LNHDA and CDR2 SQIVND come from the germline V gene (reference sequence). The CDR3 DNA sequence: TGTGCCAGTAGTGCGGGACTGAGACTAGCCAAAAACATTCAGTACTTC. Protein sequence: CASSAGLRLAKNIQYF.